This TCR beta chain emerged from a study of shared clonotypes between healthy human individuals. Study-wide findings and caveats: Relative to clonotypes present in all four donors, those not shared had lower generation probabilities.

The CDR3 runs 13 residues. Trimming pared 4 bases from V and 7 bases from J, leaving 10 bases between. Germline loops: CDR1 MNHNY, CDR2 SVGAGI (reference sequence). The assay was immunoSEQ multiplex PCR, and TCRdb's table has in-frame clones only and misses some. Among roughly 2.5 million clones listed, approximately 94% were seen once. In the case of this clone: As yet, its antigen is unknown.

The source material was naive CD4+ T cells sorted from blood. The subset denotes: CD45RA+ positively selected. The TCR comes from a man between 18 and 29 years old in good health. The genes are TRBV6-6 and TRBJ1-4; tentative D call: TRBD1 (5 bases). The CDR3 DNA reads TGTGCCAGCAGTTTGGGAGGGACTGAAAAACTGTTTTTT. Protein product: CASSLGGTEKLFF.